This T cell receptor beta chain originates from a study of shared clonotypes between healthy human individuals. Regarding the study as a whole: Compared with clonotypes that all four donors shared, non-shared clonotypes had lower generation probabilities. Relative to memory subsets, naive subsets generally showed larger estimated richness.

TCRdb's copy holds only in-frame clones and misses some; the assay was immunoSEQ multiplex PCR. The table has 2 million to 2.5 million clones, over 85% seen once. The CDR3 has 15 amino acids. Germline V CDR1 and CDR2: MNHEY, SVGAGI. Trimming took 2 bases from V and 9 from J; bases not matched to a gene: 10. As for this clone: Its antigen is unidentified.

This receptor was identified in a man aged 18 to 30 in good health. Some clones in this sample may be carry-over from other donors' samples. The chain has TRBV6-5 and TRBJ2-1; 7 bases are shared with TRBD2. Sequencing was carried out using naive CD4+ T cells from PBMCs. Stated subset: CD45RA+ positively selected. CDR3 nucleotide sequence: TGTGCCAGCAGTTACACGTCTAGCGGACGGGTTGAGCAGTTCTTC. As protein: CASSYTSSGRVEQFF.